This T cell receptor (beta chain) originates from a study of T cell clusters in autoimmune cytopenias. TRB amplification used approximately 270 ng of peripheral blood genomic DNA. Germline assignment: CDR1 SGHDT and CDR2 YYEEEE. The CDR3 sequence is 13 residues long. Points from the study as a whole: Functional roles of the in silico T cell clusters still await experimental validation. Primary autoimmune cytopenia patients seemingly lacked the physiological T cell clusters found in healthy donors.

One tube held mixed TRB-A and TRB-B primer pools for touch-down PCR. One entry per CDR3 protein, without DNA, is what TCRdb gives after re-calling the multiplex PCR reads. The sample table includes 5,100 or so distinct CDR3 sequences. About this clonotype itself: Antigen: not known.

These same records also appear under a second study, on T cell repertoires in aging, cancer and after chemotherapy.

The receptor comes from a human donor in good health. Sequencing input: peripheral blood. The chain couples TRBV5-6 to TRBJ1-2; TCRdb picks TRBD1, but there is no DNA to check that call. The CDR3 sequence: CASSPEGVLGYTF.